Listed below are T cell receptor beta chains from one sample, sequenced in a study of cytomegalovirus exposure and HLA in healthy donors. Sequencing was performed with immunoSEQ multiplex PCR; in TCRdb, only in-frame clones are kept and a portion is missing. The sample contains approximately 240,000 clones, about 89% of which appear only once. Sequenced: PBMCs. The receptors originated from a woman in her late teens or twenties in good health and CMV-seronegative. CDR3s include the opening cysteine and the closing phenylalanine or tryptophan. A D gene is named only where the DNA matches it firmly. Size tells how often a clone was seen (once, few, many) or the class of an expanded clone, and some rows leave it out.

clone_size	d_call	v_call	j_call	cdr3_aa	cdr3_nt
.	.	TRBV6-1	TRBJ2-4	CASSRTWANIQYF	TGTGCCAGCAGCAGGACTTGGGCAAACATTCAGTACTTC
.	TRBD1	TRBV5-1	TRBJ2-7	CASKTGLGEQYF	TGCGCCAGCAAGACAGGGTTAGGCGAGCAGTACTTC
once	.	TRBV18	TRBJ2-3	CASSDGGRATDTQYF	TGTGCCAGCTCCGACGGTGGGCGGGCAACAGATACGCAGTATTTT
.	TRBD2	TRBV2	TRBJ2-7	CASSFLQITSGSAYEQYF	TGTGCCAGCAGTTTCCTCCAAATCACTAGCGGGTCTGCCTACGAGCAGTACTTC
.	TRBD2	TRBV13	TRBJ2-2	CASSLEAGALDGELFF	TGTGCCAGCAGCTTAGAGGCGGGAGCCCTTGACGGGGAGCTGTTTTTT
.	.	TRBV5-6	TRBJ1-3	CASSLPGTNSGNTIYF	TGTGCCAGCAGCTTGCCCGGGACAAACTCTGGAAACACCATATATTTT
once	TRBD2	TRBV2	TRBJ2-1	CASRGTSGSHNEQFF	TGTGCCAGCAGGGGAACTAGCGGGTCTCACAATGAGCAGTTCTTC
.	.	TRBV9	TRBJ1-1	CASSVQAQGMNTEAFF	TGTGCCAGCAGCGTTCAAGCGCAGGGGATGAACACTGAAGCTTTCTTT
.	TRBD1	TRBV10-3	TRBJ2-7	CAARDRYYEQYF	TGTGCCGCCCGGGACAGGTACTACGAGCAGTACTTC
.	.	TRBV7-2	TRBJ1-1	CASSLGRETEAFF	TGTGCCAGCAGCTTAGGTAGGGAGACTGAAGCTTTCTTT
.	.	TRBV9	TRBJ2-3	CASSVAAEHTDTQYF	TGTGCCAGCAGCGTAGCAGCGGAACACACAGATACGCAGTATTTT
.	TRBD2	TRBV6-1	TRBJ2-7	CASSEPPGVAGDEQYF	TGTGCCAGCAGTGAACCCCCCGGAGTAGCGGGAGACGAGCAGTACTTC
once	.	TRBV5-4	TRBJ2-1	CASSPKKGDEQFF	TGTGCCAGCAGCCCAAAAAAGGGGGATGAGCAGTTCTTC
.	.	TRBV6-5	TRBJ1-1	CASSYSRTGSTEAFF	TGTGCCAGCAGTTACTCCAGGACGGGGAGCACTGAAGCTTTCTTT
.	TRBD2	TRBV2	TRBJ2-4	CASTLAGLAKNIQYF	TGTGCCAGCACCCTAGCGGGTCTAGCCAAAAACATTCAGTACTTC
.	.	TRBV7-8	TRBJ2-7	CASSFTPGQPGGF	TGTGCCAGCAGCTTCACCCCGGGACAGCCCGGGGGCTTC
.	.	TRBV4-1	TRBJ1-2	CASSQDRFGVYGYTF	TGCGCCAGCAGCCAAGATCGGTTCGGGGTCTATGGCTACACCTTC
.	.	TRBV14	TRBJ2-3	CASSQLIAEGTDTQYF	TGTGCCAGCAGCCAATTAATCGCGGAAGGCACAGATACGCAGTATTTT
.	TRBD2	TRBV4-2	TRBJ2-7	CASSQAGRGGLYEQYF	TGTGCCAGCAGCCAAGCCGGGCGGGGGGGCCTCTACGAGCAGTACTTC
.	TRBD1	TRBV7-8	TRBJ1-2	CASSYPRGTGGHRGYTF	TGTGCCAGCAGCTACCCCCGTGGGACAGGGGGCCACCGAGGCTACACCTTC
.	TRBD2	TRBV7-6	TRBJ2-5	CASSPSGPQETQYF	TGTGCCAGCAGCCCTAGCGGGCCCCAAGAGACCCAGTACTTC
.	.	TRBV27	TRBJ1-5	CASSFSDNQPQHF	TGTGCCAGCAGTTTTTCAGACAATCAGCCCCAGCATTTT
.	.	TRBV28	TRBJ2-2	CASSPNGPQGGELFF	TGTGCCAGCAGCCCAAACGGTCCACAGGGCGGGGAGCTGTTTTTT
once	TRBD2	TRBV11-2	TRBJ2-3	CASSSRASGRYF	TGTGCCAGCAGCTCCCGGGCTAGCGGGAGATATTTT
.	.	TRBV11-3	TRBJ2-3	CASSFAGLTDTQYF	TGTGCCAGCAGCTTCGCGGGCCTTACAGATACGCAGTATTTT
.	.	TRBV2	TRBJ1-4	CATYREPHEKLFF	TGTGCCACCTACAGGGAGCCTCATGAAAAACTGTTTTTT